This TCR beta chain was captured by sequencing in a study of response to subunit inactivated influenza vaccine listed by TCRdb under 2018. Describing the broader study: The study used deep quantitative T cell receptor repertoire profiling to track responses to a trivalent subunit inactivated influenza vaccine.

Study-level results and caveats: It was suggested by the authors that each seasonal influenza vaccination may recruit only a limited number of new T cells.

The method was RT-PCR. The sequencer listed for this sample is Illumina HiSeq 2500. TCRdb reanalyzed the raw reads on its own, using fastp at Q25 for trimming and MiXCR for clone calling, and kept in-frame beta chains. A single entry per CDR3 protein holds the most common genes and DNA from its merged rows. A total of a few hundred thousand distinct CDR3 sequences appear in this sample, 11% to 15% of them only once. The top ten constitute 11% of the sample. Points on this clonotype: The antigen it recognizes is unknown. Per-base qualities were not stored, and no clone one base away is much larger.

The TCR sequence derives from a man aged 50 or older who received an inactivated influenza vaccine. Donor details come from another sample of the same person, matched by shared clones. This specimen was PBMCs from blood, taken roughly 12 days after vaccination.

The DNA is as follows: TGTGCCATCAGTGAGTCGGGGGGCGTCTACGAGCAGTACTTC. It codes for CAISESGGVYEQYF. This sequence uses TRBV10-3 and TRBJ2-7, with the D assignment possibly TRBD1 or TRBD2, given 6 matching bases for each. The CDR3 covers 14 residues, taking in both the cysteine and the phenylalanine. The entry retains the CDR3 DNA only, 42 bases that are in frame from base 1. The V and J ends are trimmed by 0 bases and 3 bases, leaving 9 bases between them. CDR1 and CDR2 were assigned from the germline V gene as ENHRY and SYGVKD.